Detailed here is one T cell receptor beta chain. There is no known antigen for this receptor. No base quality information exists; no much larger clone differs at one position. These data belong to a study of long-term antiretroviral therapy in people with HIV (dated by TCRdb to about 2022). For context, the study as a whole: The earliest samples were collected roughly a decade before the 2015 WHO recommendation for immediate ART, at a time when ART was usually postponed until CD4 counts fell. A total of 192 cryopreserved PBMC samples came from 30 or so adults with confirmed HIV infection and were collected serially over a mean of approximately six years (range 1-12). Among the approximately 30 participants with HIV, eleven were female. No cross-contamination during QIAcube processing turned up in test extractions that ran a monoclonal T-cell line alongside 33 polyclonal samples. Whether ART initiation and durable HIV suppression were associated with changes in peripheral blood TRB repertoire composition and diversity was tested in a retrospective serial study. Results the study describes overall, beyond this receptor: Since PBMC availability was limited, sequencing covered only the TCR beta chain, with no alpha chain pairing. The samples were dated from about 2004 to 2017, and the ART regimens that were used may be less effective than current ART regimens. Inferences about post-ART repertoire changes were limited because no data were available on ART adherence, viral resistance or therapy changes. HIV repertoires had narrower CDR3 length ranges than controls, and the network structure suggested an antigen-experienced repertoire that shifted only slightly toward naive after ART. Because pre-ART samples had limited cell numbers, profiling was done on unsorted PBMC rather than on sorted CD4+ and CD8+ T cells. ART initiation was associated with a significant increase in TRB diversity, but diversity stayed significantly below transplant donor controls even after long-term ART. At every time point, the repertoire was dominated by expanded TRB clones first identified before ART initiation, although this dominance fluctuated and, in many PLHIV, declined after ART.

To be included, a participant needed at least one PBMC sample from before ART initiation plus at least two post-ART samples. All participants with HIV were treated in the United States of America. Before DNA extraction, cryopreserved samples of about 1-11 million PBMC were thawed and then washed. At the time of the earliest PBMC sample, participants with HIV were aged between about 20 and 54 years. PBMC samples were contributed by each participant from 1-4 timepoints before ART initiation and 2-8 timepoints after ART initiation, with a median of 7 samples. For every participant, serial HIV viral load, CD4+ T-cell count, ART history and demographic data were obtained. Genomic DNA was extracted from unsorted PBMC with a Qiagen kit on a QIAcube, with processing performed in batches of 12 samples. CDR1 and CDR2 (MNHEY, SMNVEV) derive from the germline V gene (reference sequence). The CDR3 starts with the cysteine, ends with the phenylalanine, and has 12 residues. Only CDR3 DNA remains: 36 bases, in frame from the first base. V is reduced by 6 bases and J by 6 bases, leaving a spacing of 9 bases between them.

The immunoSEQ hsTCRB v3.0 assay was used at survey level resolution to sequence the TRB variable region. The targeted TRB sequencing depth was roughly 35,000-50,000 T-cell genomes per sample. Pooled TRB libraries were sequenced on an Illumina MiSeq with a v3 150-cycle kit. As for how the authors treated the data: Repertoire analysis was performed in R inside a reproducible Nextflow workflow that covered QC, data transformation and analysis. Custom analyses were implemented in LymphoSeq2, an R package for AIRR-Seq data exploration. A handful of samples that produced fewer than 5000 total TRB sequences were removed, so some 190 HIV repertoires were analyzed. Among the roughly 190 retained HIV repertoires, 55 to 65 were collected before ART initiation and approximately 130 were collected after ART initiation. Each repertoire was downsampled to 5000 TRB nucleotide sequences, and summary statistics were averaged across 100 downsampling iterations. TRB sequences were retained for analysis only if CDR3 regions of at least seven amino acids were present. A Shannon entropy-derived clonality score and the Gini coefficient were used to measure diversity. In repertoire networks, the top 5000 CDR3 amino acid sequences were linked whenever an edit distance of one separated two sequences. GLIPH2 predicted antigen specificity groups and MHC restriction for TRB CDR3 amino acid sequences. CDR3 amino acid sequences were matched against VDJdb and McPAS-TCR to flag known CMV, EBV, HIV or tissue antigen associations. Pre-ART, post-ART and control groups were compared with Wilcoxon signed-rank tests and Holm-Bonferroni correction. TCRdb retrieved this table from immuneACCESS and kept in-frame rearrangements only. Not all clones are present; in checked studies, unresolved V genes account for under half, and no reason is known for the remainder. The DNA gave D and trimming, while V, J and clone size come from that table. In this sample the table shows fewer than 45,000 clones, approximately 83% of which occur a single time. The top ten clones comprise about 10% of the sample.

Material: unsorted PBMCs, obtained 2.2 years after starting antiretroviral therapy. Here the chain combines TRBV27 and TRBJ1-5, with the identity of the D gene unclear. The clonotype originates from a man aged 18 to 29 with HIV. The DNA sequence follows: TGTGCCAGCAGCCGCCTCGGTCAGCCCCAGCATTTT. Translated, it reads CASSRLGQPQHF.